The table lists the clone carrying this TCR beta chain with a few counts. This may stem from a read error, because a much larger clone lies one nucleotide away. This entry is derived from a study of tumor-infiltrating lymphocytes in primary liver carcinoma. Germline loops: CDR1 GTSNPN, CDR2 SVGIG (reference sequence). This CDR3 has 11 amino acids. TCR beta cDNA was prepared out of roughly 520 ng total RNA by means of a constant-region primer. Three nested multiplex PCR rounds of slightly modified ARM-PCR generated TCR beta libraries. The first two PCR rounds used TRBV1-TRBV30 primers with a Cbeta primer, around 10 cycles each. Via MiXCR, TCRdb re-called the multiplex PCR reads, giving one row per CDR3 protein. The profile shows 190,000 or so distinct CDR3 sequences, 65% of them singletons. The authors took blood RNA from unsorted whole blood and also extracted germline DNA.

Sequenced: peripheral blood. The J gene is TRBJ1-1, the V gene TRBV30; a weak D match, TRBD1 (5 bases). This receptor was taken from a woman between 55 and 75 years old with primary liver carcinoma and hepatitis B virus infection. The CDR3 DNA sequence: TGTACCTGGAGTGTGAGGGACGAGGCTTTCTTT. Protein: CTWSVRDEAFF.